One and the same sample provided the 28 T cell receptor beta chains below, sequenced in a study of T cells in tuberculosis. TCRdb's copy holds only in-frame clones and misses some; the assay was immunoSEQ multiplex PCR. The data show fewer than 30,000 clones, over 90% seen once. Sequencing was carried out using PBMCs. The receptors shown here come from a donor aged 10-35 years with latent tuberculosis or without tuberculosis infection.

The J gene is TRBJ2-5, the V gene TRBV11-2; TRBD2 might be the D (5 bases). The length of the CDR3 is 15 residues. Germline loops: CDR1 SGHAT, CDR2 FQNNGV. V was cut by 3 bases and J by 0 bases, with 11 bases left in between. Here the CDR3 DNA reads TGTGCCAGCAGCTTCGAGCGGTACTACCAAGAGACCCAGTACTTC. Translated: CASSFERYYQETQYF.

V is TRBV19 and J is TRBJ2-7; 14 bases align to TRBD2. The V gene's germline CDR1 is LNHDA and CDR2 SQIVND (reference sequence). This CDR3 is built from 14 residues. J lost 3 bases, V lost 7 bases, and 2 bases had no gene match. This CDR3 is CASTGTSGGYEQYF. Written as DNA, the CDR3 is TGTGCCAGTACCGGGACTAGCGGGGGCTACGAGCAGTACTTC.

This clone was seen just once. V gene TRBV7-2 combines with J gene TRBJ2-7; TRBD2 aligns across 8 bases. Germline V lookup: CDR1 SGHTA, CDR2 FQGNSA. V lost 6 bases to trimming and J lost 4 bases; unmatched junction nucleotides: 8. This CDR3 has 14 amino acids. The CDR3: CASRDPGTSYEQYF. CDR3 coding DNA: TGTGCCAGCAGGGACCCCGGGACTAGTTACGAGCAGTACTTC.

The chain links TRBV7-9 to TRBJ2-1; D unclear. The germline V gene encodes CDR1 SEHNR and CDR2 FQNEAQ (reference sequence). Trimming pared 1 base from V and 5 bases from J, leaving 12 bases between. CDR3 length: 15 amino acids. The chain's CDR3 is CASSLVSAANNEQFF. In DNA form, the CDR3 reads TGTGCCAGCAGCTTAGTATCGGCAGCGAACAATGAGCAGTTCTTC.

The chain has TRBV19 and TRBJ2-7, with 10 bases matching TRBD2. Germline CDR1 is LNHDA and CDR2 is SQIVND (reference sequence). V shed 4 bases, J shed 2 bases, and the junction held 11 bases outside the gene matches. CDR3 length: 17 amino acids. CDR3 sequence reads: CASSTLPVLAGTYEQYF. The CDR3 coding sequence is TGTGCCAGTAGTACTCTCCCCGTACTAGCGGGGACCTACGAGCAGTACTTC.

The chain couples TRBV7-6 to TRBJ1-4, with 10 bases lining up with TRBD1. CDR1 SGHVS and CDR2 FNYEAQ come from the germline V gene. The length of the CDR3 is 15 residues. J lost 8 bases, V lost 2 bases, and 5 bases had no gene match. The CDR3 loop reads CASSLYGTGEEKLFF. CDR3 nucleotide sequence: TGTGCCAGCAGCTTATACGGGACAGGGGAGGAAAAACTGTTTTTT.

The CDR3 DNA reads TGCGCCAGCAGCTTGGCAGGAAACACCGGGGAGCTGTTTTTT. It is translated as CASSLAGNTGELFF. The chain recombines TRBV5-1 with TRBJ2-2; D ambiguous. V was shortened by 0 bases and J by 2 bases, with 5 bases between the two germline ends. The CDR3 length is 14 residues. Per germline, CDR1 SGHRS and CDR2 YFSETQ.

This clone came up once. This sequence joins TRBV7-8 and TRBJ2-4; D perhaps matches TRBD2 (6 bases). CDR1 SGHVS and CDR2 FQNEAQ come from the germline V gene. The CDR3 sequence is 15 residues long. Trimming took 1 base from V and 1 from J, leaving 8 bases between them. The CDR3, as DNA: TGTGCCAGCAGCTTAGAGGGGAGGGCCAAAAACATTCAGTACTTC. Translation: CASSLEGRAKNIQYF.

J is TRBJ2-6 and V is TRBV5-1, with no clear D. Germline V lookup: CDR1 SGHRS, CDR2 YFSETQ. Trimming removed 1 base from V and 2 bases from J, with 4 bases in between. This CDR3 comprises 14 residues. CDR3 protein: CASSLITGANVLTF. In DNA form, the CDR3 reads TGCGCCAGCAGCTTGATCACTGGGGCCAACGTCCTGACTTTC.

The chain couples TRBV28 to TRBJ1-2; 12 bases align to TRBD1. J was trimmed by 7 bases and V by 3 bases; bases with no gene match: 6. The CDR3 is made up of 15 amino acids. CDR1 is MDHEN and CDR2 is SYDVKM in the germline V gene. CDR3: CASSFTGQGAFGYTF. CDR3 DNA: TGTGCCAGCAGTTTTACGGGACAGGGGGCTTTTGGCTACACCTTC.

This clone showed up just a few times. The chain uses TRBV4-2 and TRBJ2-7, with 7 bases fitting TRBD2. CDR1 is LGHNA and CDR2 is YNFKEQ in the germline V gene. Losses at the gene ends were 1 base for V and 7 bases for J; bases not matched to a gene: 13. The CDR3 totals 16 residues. The CDR3 region has the DNA TGTGCCAGCAGCCAAGGACGGGGGGTCGATGTGGGAGAGCAGTACTTC. It yields the protein CASSQGRGVDVGEQYF.

The V call is TRBV27, the J call TRBJ2-7, with 7 bases identical to TRBD1. Germline values: CDR1 MNHEY, CDR2 SMNVEV (reference sequence). The V segment lost 6 bases and the J segment 1 base; nucleotides outside the gene matches: 6. The CDR3 loop spans 14 amino acids. DNA for the CDR3: TGTGCCAGCAGACCCCGGGACAGATCCTACGAGCAGTACTTC. Its translation: CASRPRDRSYEQYF.

The rearrangement joins TRBV5-1 to TRBJ1-5, with 7 bases identical to TRBD1. Germline-derived CDR1 and CDR2 are SGHRS and YFSETQ. V trimming: 2 bases; J trimming: 4 bases; junction bases outside the gene matches: 0. This CDR3 contains 13 residues. CDR3 in amino acids: CASSLQGNQPQHF. The CDR3 coding sequence is TGCGCCAGCAGCTTACAGGGGAATCAGCCCCAGCATTTT.

The gene calls are TRBV2 and TRBJ2-2; possibly TRBD1 for D (5 bases). Trimming shortened V by 2 bases and J by 6 bases, and 22 bases separated the two germline ends. Per the germline V gene, CDR1 is SNHLY and CDR2 is FYNNEI. This CDR3 is built from 18 residues. The CDR3 spells CASSELSLRAFGAGELFF. CDR3 in DNA: TGTGCCAGCAGTGAATTATCTCTCAGGGCATTTGGGGCCGGGGAGCTGTTTTTT.

The V gene is TRBV27, the J gene TRBJ2-7, with D maybe TRBD1 (5 bases). The V end was cut by 6 bases, the J end by 2 bases, with 11 bases between. The germline V gene encodes CDR1 MNHEY and CDR2 SMNVEV (reference sequence). The CDR3 runs 13 residues. This CDR3 reads CASSPTEAYEQYF. In nucleotides, the CDR3 is TGTGCCAGCAGCCCGACAGAAGCCTACGAGCAGTACTTC.

Only one count was recorded for this clone. The J gene is TRBJ1-6, the V gene TRBV4-1; 8 bases are shared with TRBD1. Trimming took 0 bases from V and 10 from J; bases not matched to a gene: 20. The CDR3 is made up of 20 amino acids. Germline values: CDR1 MGHRA, CDR2 YSYEKL. The CDR3 is CASSQDSRTGYLSGNSPLHF. The CDR3 region has the DNA TGCGCCAGCAGCCAAGATTCCCGGACAGGGTACCTAAGTGGAAACTCACCCCTCCACTTT.

The gene calls are TRBV6-1 and TRBJ1-2; no firm D call. This CDR3 comprises 13 residues. Per germline, CDR1 MNHNS and CDR2 SASEGT. Deletions cut 5 bases from V and 2 bases from J, with 9 bases between. The CDR3 sequence: CASSLLINYGYTF. As DNA, the CDR3 is TGTGCCAGCAGTCTACTGATAAACTATGGCTACACCTTC.

The chain has TRBV19 and TRBJ2-4; 9 nucleotides align to TRBD1. The V segment lost 5 bases and the J segment 0 bases; nucleotides outside the gene matches: 5. There are 16 residues in the CDR3. The germline V gene encodes CDR1 LNHDA and CDR2 SQIVND (reference sequence). The CDR3 reads CASSGTGRVAKNIQYF. CDR3 nucleotide sequence: TGTGCCAGTAGTGGGACAGGGCGGGTAGCCAAAAACATTCAGTACTTC.

The chain couples TRBV28 to TRBJ1-5, with a possible D match to TRBD1 (6 bases). Germline V gene lookup returns CDR1 MDHEN and CDR2 SYDVKM. With 5 bases removed from V and 6 bases from J, the gap between germline ends came to 17 bases. The CDR3 extends over 15 amino acids. CDR3 in DNA: TGTGCCAGCAGTCTACCTCAGGGGTTGGGTCAGCCCCAGCATTTT. This sequence encodes CASSLPQGLGQPQHF.

The V gene is TRBV28, the J gene TRBJ2-5; 7 positions agree with TRBD2. After removal of 6 bases from V and 4 bases from J, the junction contained 23 bases not matched to a gene. This CDR3 region has 19 residues. CDR1 MDHEN and CDR2 SYDVKM come from the germline V gene. DNA for the CDR3: TGTGCCAGCAGCCCACTAGCGAGTGGGAGGGCCTATCAGCGAGAGACCCAGTACTTC. It codes for CASSPLASGRAYQRETQYF.

V gene TRBV10-2 combines with J gene TRBJ2-1; 7 bases line up with TRBD2. This CDR3 is 12 amino acids long. CDR1 and CDR2 (germline): WSHSY, SAAADI. CDR3 nucleotides: TGCGCTGCACGCGCGGGAGTCAACGAGCAGTTCTTC. It yields the protein CAARAGVNEQFF.

The chain links TRBV19 to TRBJ2-2, with D perhaps TRBD1 (5 bases). The CDR3 has 15 amino acids. Germline loops: CDR1 LNHDA, CDR2 SQIVND (reference sequence). Deletions cut 4 bases from V and 0 bases from J, with 9 bases between. The CDR3 sequence is CASSNGQPNTGELFF. CDR3 DNA sequence: TGTGCCAGTAGTAATGGACAACCGAACACCGGGGAGCTGTTTTTT.

This sequence joins TRBV2 and TRBJ1-1, with 7 bases lining up with TRBD1. J was trimmed by 3 bases and V by 7 bases; bases with no gene match: 5. The germline V gene has CDR1 SNHLY and CDR2 FYNNEI. The CDR3 loop spans 13 amino acids. CDR3 protein: CASILDRDTEAFF. The CDR3 DNA reads TGTGCCAGCATTTTAGACAGGGACACTGAAGCTTTCTTT.

This CDR3 reads CASSKDRGLNNEQFF. CDR3 bases: TGTGCCAGCAGCAAAGACAGGGGGCTAAACAATGAGCAGTTCTTC. The chain combines TRBV21-1 with TRBJ2-1; the table assigns TRBD1, which was not confirmed against the DNA. TRBV21-1 is given as a pseudogene. The CDR3 contains 15 residues.

CDR3 nucleotides: TGTGCCAGCAGACCACGTCCCGGGACTAACGGCACAGATACGCAGTATTTT. Translating gives CASRPRPGTNGTDTQYF. V and J are TRBV25-1 and TRBJ2-3, with TRBD2 matching 7 bases. The CDR3 runs 17 residues. The ends lost 6 bases at V and 1 base at J; junction bases unmatched: 13. Germline CDR1 MGHDK, CDR2 SYGVNS.

This sequence joins TRBV5-4 and TRBJ1-6, with TRBD1 as a possible D gene (6 bases). This CDR3 has 14 residues. The ends were cut back, 3 bases at V and 7 bases at J, with 11 bases in the middle. Germline V lookup: CDR1 SGHNT, CDR2 YYREEE (reference sequence). The CDR3 is CASSSEQGNSPLHF. CDR3 DNA: TGTGCCAGCAGCTCGGAGCAGGGGAATTCACCCCTCCACTTT.

This clone was observed once. The gene calls are TRBV9 and TRBJ1-1; 12 nucleotides align to TRBD1. Trimming took 4 bases from V and 5 from J; bases not matched to a gene: 12. Per the germline V gene, CDR1 is SGDLS and CDR2 is YYNGEE. This CDR3 has 17 residues. The CDR3 DNA is TGTGCCAGCAGCACCCAGGGACAGGGGGCCAGAGAAACTGAAGCTTTCTTT. Encoded protein: CASSTQGQGARETEAFF.

The genes are TRBV5-6 and TRBJ2-5; weak D call: TRBD2 (5 bases). V lost 4 bases to trimming and J lost 7 bases, with 17 bases between them. This CDR3 comprises 14 residues. In germline, CDR1 is SGHDT, CDR2 YYEEEE. The DNA of the CDR3 is TGTGCCAGCAGCGGCCGGGCCGAAGGAGGGACCCAGTACTTC. Amino acids: CASSGRAEGGTQYF. The variable domain in full, with the rest retrieved from reference TRBV5-6 and TRBJ2-5, is DAGVTQSPTHLIKTRGQQVTLRCSPKSGHDTVSWYQQALGQGPQFIFQYYEEEERQRGNFPDRFSGHQFPNYSSELNVNALLLGDSALYLCASSGRAEGGTQYFGPGTRLLVL.